Presented here are 17 T cell receptor beta chains from one specimen sequenced in a study of Graves' ophthalmopathy and Graves' hyperthyroidism. The authors amplified TCR beta CDR3 regions, and they did so from RNA transcripts for repertoire sequencing. First-round RT-PCR used HTBI primers; second-round multiplex PCR followed. TCRdb re-derived calls from the multiplex PCR reads in MiXCR, one entry per CDR3 protein. The data hold hundreds of thousands of distinct CDR3 sequences, with approximately 15% observed a single time. Material for sequencing was peripheral blood. Receptor source: a woman between 18 and 29 years old with stable Graves' hyperthyroidism.

This clonotype was counted at least ten times. This chain connects TRBV6-5 to TRBJ1-2; D gene uncertain. The CDR3 is made up of 14 amino acids. The V end was cut by 4 bases, the J end by 7 bases, with 16 bases between. Germline CDR1 and CDR2: MNHEY and SVGAGI. CDR3 amino acids: CASSLGFYLGGYTF. The CDR3 DNA reads as TGTGCCAGCAGTTTGGGCTTCTACCTGGGTGGCTACACCTTC.

The DNA of the CDR3 is TGTGCCAGCAGCCAAGATCCGGCACCAAAAGGCTACACCTTC. Residues: CASSQDPAPKGYTF. The J gene is TRBJ1-2, the V gene TRBV4-2; no reliable D call. Germline CDR1 reads LGHNA; CDR2 reads YNFKEQ. V lost 0 bases and J lost 8, with 13 bases in between. This CDR3 region has 14 residues.

The rearrangement links TRBV20-1 to TRBJ1-5, with 7 bases identical to TRBD1. Germline assignment: CDR1 DFQATT and CDR2 SNEGSKA (reference sequence). The CDR3 is 16 residues long. V was pared by 0 bases and J by 2 bases, with 7 bases of the junction left unmatched. As DNA, the CDR3 is TGCAGTGCTAGAGAGCAGGGCAGGGGGGGCAATCAGCCCCAGCATTTT. Protein product: CSAREQGRGGNQPQHF.

This clonotype turned up a few times. This sequence joins TRBV11-2 and TRBJ1-1, with no clear D. The germline V and J ends were trimmed by 2 bases and 0 bases, with 10 bases remaining between them. The CDR3 length is 15 residues. The V gene's germline CDR1 is SGHAT and CDR2 FQNNGV. Here the CDR3 DNA reads TGTGCCAGCAGCTTAAGATCCAGAATGAACACTGAAGCTTTCTTT. Protein product: CASSLRSRMNTEAFF. The full variable domain, rest sourced from reference TRBV11-2 and TRBJ1-1, is EAGVAQSPRYKIIEKRQSVAFWCNPISGHATLYWYQQILGQGPKLLIQFQNNGVVDDSQLPKDRFSAERLKGVDSTLKIQPAKLEDSAVYLCASSLRSRMNTEAFFGQGTRLTVV.

This clonotype was found many times. The V call is TRBV19, the J call TRBJ2-7; TRBD1 agrees at 7 bases. V was pared by 3 bases and J by 1 base, with 9 bases of the junction left unmatched. This CDR3 has 16 amino acids. In germline, CDR1 is LNHDA, CDR2 SQIVND (reference sequence). The CDR3 region is CASSMAPRDSSYEQYF. The CDR3 nucleotides read TGTGCCAGTAGTATGGCTCCCCGGGACAGTTCCTACGAGCAGTACTTC.

The table lists this clonotype with many counts. This rearrangement joins TRBV6-1 to TRBJ1-1; 7 bases line up with TRBD1. J lost 7 bases, V lost 5 bases, and 7 bases had no gene match. Germline loops: CDR1 MNHNS, CDR2 SASEGT. The CDR3 has 13 residues. The DNA of the CDR3 is TGTGCCAGCAGTACACAGGGGCCGCGTGAAGCTTTCTTT. As protein: CASSTQGPREAFF.

This chain connects TRBV5-1 to TRBJ1-6; a weak D match, TRBD1 (5 bases). CDR1 is SGHRS, CDR2 YFSETQ, per germline. V lost 4 bases, J lost 9 bases, and 17 bases lay in between. The CDR3 runs 15 residues. The CDR3 nucleotides are TGCGCCAGCAGCGGAAACAGTGGGGACGGTTCACCCCTCCACTTT. Translating it yields CASSGNSGDGSPLHF.

This clonotype was recorded many times. The V gene is TRBV6-5, the J gene TRBJ2-7; D is unclear. This CDR3 region has 15 residues. From germline, CDR1 is MNHEY and CDR2 SVGAGI. V dropped 4 bases and J dropped 7 bases, with 20 bases sitting between them. The CDR3 spells CASSSGPPMSVEQYF. CDR3 sequence (DNA): TGTGCCAGCAGTTCCGGGCCACCAATGTCGGTGGAGCAGTACTTC.

As to this clonotype: A single base separates this from a much larger clone, so it may be a read error. No conserved phenylalanine or tryptophan is present at the end of the CDR3, so a read error is the likely explanation. The J gene is TRBJ2-7, the V gene TRBV14; 9 nucleotides line up with TRBD1. The V and J ends lost 0 bases and 5 bases, in that order; junction bases with no gene match: 8. Germline CDR1 and CDR2: SGHDN and FVKESK. The CDR3 sequence is 16 residues long. The DNA of the CDR3 is TGTGCCAGCAGCCAAGATCTACTGGGACAGGGTGACGAGCAGTACCTC. Protein sequence: CASSQDLLGQGDEQYL.

V gene TRBV11-2 combines with J gene TRBJ2-6, with D unclear. With 0 bases removed from V and 2 bases from J, the gap between germline ends came to 17 bases. Germline CDR1 reads SGHAT; CDR2 reads FQNNGV. The length of the CDR3 is 19 residues. CDR3 coding DNA: TGTGCCAGCAGCTTAGAGGCAGGTCGGGTCGCAACTGGGGCCAACGTCCTGACTTTC. This gives the protein CASSLEAGRVATGANVLTF.

The chain has TRBV28 and TRBJ2-5; D could derive from TRBD1 or TRBD2 (5 bases each). The germline gives CDR1 MDHEN, CDR2 SYDVKM. Trimming took 3 bases from V and 6 from J, leaving 11 bases between them. The CDR3 runs to 13 residues. CDR3 sequence reads: CASSFGGVKTQYF. CDR3 DNA: TGTGCCAGCAGTTTTGGGGGAGTTAAGACCCAGTACTTC.

This chain connects TRBV6-5 to TRBJ1-1; D is undetermined. Germline CDR1 and CDR2: MNHEY and SVGAGI. This CDR3 comprises 11 residues. V lost 0 bases and J 11 bases, leaving 7 bases between the germline ends. The CDR3 protein is CASSYSIMAFF. In DNA form, the CDR3 reads TGTGCCAGCAGTTACTCGATAATGGCTTTCTTT.

This clonotype came up many times. This chain connects TRBV7-6 to TRBJ2-7; tentatively, D is TRBD2 (7 bases). Looked up from germline, CDR1 is SGHVS and CDR2 is FNYEAQ. The V end lost 1 base, the J end lost 0 bases, and 10 bases lay between the germline ends. The CDR3 contains 15 residues. The CDR3: CASSLGGGGSYEQYF. CDR3 nucleotide sequence: TGTGCCAGCAGCTTAGGGGGGGGCGGCTCCTACGAGCAGTACTTC. Drawing the rest from reference TRBV7-6 and TRBJ2-7, the complete variable domain is GAGVSQSPRYKVTKRGQDVALRCDPISGHVSLYWYRQALGQGPEFLTYFNYEAQQDKSGLPNDRFSAERPEGSISTLTIQRTEQRDSAMYRCASSLGGGGSYEQYFGPGTRLTVT.

This clonotype was seen more than once but under ten times. The chain couples TRBV6-1 to TRBJ2-7; 7 nucleotides align to TRBD2. Germline lookup yields CDR1 MNHNS and CDR2 SASEGT. The CDR3 is 17 amino acids. V was pared by 8 bases and J by 8 bases, with 24 bases of the junction left unmatched. In nucleotides, the CDR3 is TGTGCCAGCGGTAGTGCATTGGCGGGGGTCCCGGAACTACAGCAGTACTTC. Translated, it gives CASGSALAGVPELQQYF.

This clonotype was found many times. This chain connects TRBV14 to TRBJ1-1, with D unresolved. CDR1 and CDR2 (germline): SGHDN, FVKESK. The CDR3 runs to 13 residues. Trimming pared 1 base from V and 1 base from J, leaving 4 bases between. The CDR3, as DNA: TGTGCCAGCAGCCAAGGGTGGAACACTGAAGCTTTCTTT. It codes for CASSQGWNTEAFF.

This clonotype was recorded at least ten times. The chain uses TRBV10-3 and TRBJ2-7, with no clear D. The CDR3 extends over 13 amino acids. Trimming removed 6 bases at V and 2 bases at J, with 11 bases between. Germline CDR1 is ENHRY and CDR2 is SYGVKD. Written as DNA, the CDR3 is TGTGCCATCAGGTCCGACCCGACCTACGAGCAGTACTTC. Translated, it gives CAIRSDPTYEQYF.

This chain connects TRBV6-1 to TRBJ1-3, with D uncertain. The V end was cut by 6 bases, the J end by 0 bases, with 9 bases between. The CDR3 sequence is 14 residues long. The germline V gene encodes CDR1 MNHNS and CDR2 SASEGT. The CDR3 region has the DNA TGTGCCAGCAGGGTGGACTACTCTGGAAACACCATATATTTT. Translation gives CASRVDYSGNTIYF.